Included here is one TCR beta chain sequence, with context. This sample is drawn from a study of chemoradiotherapy in HPV16-positive cancers. The CDR3 length is 14 residues. The V gene's germline CDR1 is MNHNS and CDR2 SASEGT. V gave up 2 bases and J gave up 7 bases, with 12 bases separating them. Over chemoradiotherapy, repertoires were sampled more than once. Repertoires were generated with immunoSEQ multiplex PCR, while TCRdb's copy carries only in-frame clones and drops some. The repertoire has 15,000 to 20,000 clones, over 70% of them found once; the top ten carry under 1.5%. The chain uses TRBV6-1 and TRBJ1-5; no definite D call. This clonotype was obtained from a human donor with HPV-associated anogenital cancer. This sample was gathered from a patient who underwent chemoradiotherapy. CDR3 sequence: CASSEFQEIQPQHF. The DNA for the CDR3 is TGTGCCAGCAGTGAATTTCAGGAGATACAGCCCCAGCATTTT.